This T cell receptor beta chain is from a study of regulatory T cells in long-lasting Graves disease. Across the whole study: Graves' patients with a new diagnosis had received antithyroid drugs under 3 months.

Investigators prepared the TCR beta libraries by applying iRepertoire HTBI primers and Arm-PCR of CDR3 regions. As originally analysed: Spanning all samples, the identified segments comprised around 60 TRBV and approximately 14 TRBJ. TCRdb reprocessed the multiplex PCR reads via MiXCR and lists one record per CDR3 protein. The V and J calls, along with clone size, are taken from TCRdb and not from the paper's own processing. The data show 400,000 to 550,000 distinct CDR3 sequences, with about a sixth seen just once and less than 30% held by the top ten. Trimming left V 1 base short and J 7 bases short, with 14 bases between. This CDR3 contains 15 residues. Germline loops: CDR1 LGHDT, CDR2 YNNKEL (reference sequence). Documented time point: newly diagnosed GD, antithyroid drugs for less than 3 months. PBMCs were the source of the RNA used for TCR sequencing. These data also formed part of another study, on T cells in Graves' hyperthyroidism and ophthalmopathy. That paper adds: TCR CDR3 underwent first-round RT-PCR with the HTBI primer set.

The rearrangement joins TRBV3-1 to TRBJ2-4; D is possibly TRBD1 (7 bases). This TCR was recovered from a young woman with Graves disease. Sequencing used peripheral blood mononuclear cells (PBMCs), obtained at new diagnosis, from a patient treated with antithyroid drugs. The CDR3 reads CASSQGGTVSNIQYF. The DNA of the CDR3 is TGTGCCAGCAGCCAAGGCGGGACAGTTAGCAACATTCAGTACTTC.